The 32 T cell receptor beta chains below all came from one sample that was sequenced in a study of siplizumab effects on memory and regulatory T cells. The repertoire was sequenced with immunoSEQ multiplex PCR; TCRdb's copy has only in-frame clones and lacks some. This sample has approximately 92,000 clones, with over 90% found just once. Input material: non-Treg CD4+ T cells sorted from blood. The receptor set was obtained from a human donor in good health.

J is TRBJ1-1 and V is TRBV6-1; D gene unclear. This CDR3 has 13 residues. The V end lost 4 bases, the J end lost 1 base, and 7 bases lay between the germline ends. From germline, CDR1 is MNHNS and CDR2 SASEGT. The CDR3 reads CASSVSGNTEAFF. CDR3 sequence (DNA): TGTGCCAGCAGTGTGTCAGGGAACACTGAAGCTTTCTTT.

This clone was detected once. The J gene is TRBJ2-2, the V gene TRBV7-3, with D hard to call. The CDR3 length is 14 residues. Germline V gives CDR1 SGHTA, CDR2 FQGTGA. Trimming shortened V by 1 base and J by 3 bases, and 6 bases separated the two germline ends. The CDR3 DNA is TGTGCCAGCAGCTTAAAGGCCTACACCGGGGAGCTGTTTTTT. This codes for CASSLKAYTGELFF.

This chain connects TRBV5-1 to TRBJ2-7; D possibly corresponds to TRBD1 (6 bases). The germline gives CDR1 SGHRS, CDR2 YFSETQ. The CDR3 runs 13 residues. V dropped 0 bases and J dropped 6 bases, with 10 bases sitting between them. The CDR3 sequence is CASSLEGDGEQYF. The CDR3 region has the DNA TGCGCCAGCAGCTTGGAGGGGGATGGCGAGCAGTACTTC. The full variable domain, its missing parts supplied by reference TRBV5-1 and TRBJ2-7, is KAGVTQTPRYLIKTRGQQVTLSCSPISGHRSVSWYQQTPGQGLQFLFEYFSETQRNKGNFPGRFSGRQFSNSRSEMNVSTLELGDSALYLCASSLEGDGEQYFGPGTRLTVT.

The rearrangement joins TRBV27 to TRBJ1-3, with a possible D match to TRBD1 (6 bases). Germline CDR1 and CDR2: MNHEY and SMNVEV (reference sequence). This CDR3 comprises 15 residues. V shed 5 bases and J shed 2 bases, with 13 bases lying between them. The DNA for the CDR3 is TGTGCCAGCAGTCCCAACGGGGGCCCTGGAAACACCATATATTTT. The encoded protein is CASSPNGGPGNTIYF.

The chain joins TRBV4-1 to TRBJ2-5; tentatively, D is TRBD1 (5 bases). Germline V gives CDR1 MGHRA, CDR2 YSYEKL. V lost 0 bases to trimming and J lost 7 bases, with 21 bases between them. The CDR3 loop spans 17 amino acids. CDR3: CASSQDFDSVPFGTQYF. For the CDR3, the DNA is TGCGCCAGCAGCCAAGATTTCGACAGTGTGCCTTTTGGGACCCAGTACTTC.

V and J are TRBV2 and TRBJ1-5; D possibly corresponds to TRBD1 (5 bases). Trimming shortened V by 4 bases and J by 11 bases, and 18 bases separated the two germline ends. Germline values: CDR1 SNHLY, CDR2 FYNNEI. There are 14 residues in the CDR3. This chain's CDR3 is CASSVEGGGVAQHF. The CDR3 DNA is TGTGCCAGCAGTGTGGAGGGTGGAGGGGTGGCCCAGCATTTT. The complete variable domain, with remaining parts taken from reference TRBV2 and TRBJ1-5, reads EPEVTQTPSHQVTQMGQEVILRCVPISNHLYFYWYRQILGQKVEFLVSFYNNEISEKSEIFDDQFSVERPDGSNFTLKIRSTKLEDSAMYFCASSVEGGGVAQHFGDGTRLSIL.

The rearrangement uses TRBV29-1 and TRBJ1-1, with 11 bases that match TRBD1. CDR1 SQVTM and CDR2 ANQGSEA come from the germline V gene. Trimming took 8 bases from V and 1 from J; bases not matched to a gene: 3. The CDR3 is 13 residues long. The CDR3 loop reads CSSGTGGNTEAFF. The CDR3 DNA reads TGCAGCTCCGGGACAGGGGGGAACACTGAAGCTTTCTTT.

The V call is TRBV6-6, the J call TRBJ2-7; D might be TRBD2 (6 bases). The CDR3 contains 11 residues. V gave up 2 bases and J gave up 12 bases, with 11 bases separating them. CDR1 and CDR2 from the germline V gene are MNHNY and SVGAGI (reference sequence). The CDR3 sequence: CASSYGGVLYF. As DNA, the CDR3 is TGTGCCAGCAGTTACGGAGGGGTCCTGTACTTC.

The CDR3 is CASRSTGGPGNTIYF. DNA of the CDR3: TGTGCCAGCAGATCAACAGGGGGCCCTGGAAACACCATATATTTT. The chain employs TRBV27 and TRBJ1-3, with 9 bases that match TRBD1. J lost 2 bases, V lost 6 bases, and 5 bases had no gene match. The CDR3 spans 15 residues. Germline-derived CDR1 and CDR2 are MNHEY and SMNVEV (reference sequence).

The chain carries TRBV11-2 and TRBJ2-2; D is perhaps TRBD1 (6 bases). CDR1 and CDR2 from the germline V gene are SGHAT and FQNNGV. Trimming shortened V by 4 bases and J by 0 bases, and 12 bases separated the two germline ends. The CDR3 is made up of 16 amino acids. CDR3 sequence reads: CASSYRQVANTGELFF. The CDR3 nucleotides read TGTGCCAGCAGCTATCGACAGGTAGCGAACACCGGGGAGCTGTTTTTT.

Written as DNA, the CDR3 is TGTGCCGGGGTGGGGGGAGTCAAACCCCACGCTTTCTTT. It yields the protein CAGVGGVKPHAFF. J is TRBJ1-1 and V is TRBV2, with D tentatively TRBD1 (5 bases). Germline V gives CDR1 SNHLY, CDR2 FYNNEI. Trimming shortened V by 11 bases and J by 11 bases, and 24 bases separated the two germline ends. The CDR3 has 13 residues.

This rearrangement joins TRBV2 to TRBJ2-2, with TRBD2 matching 15 bases. Trimming removed 2 bases from V and 5 bases from J; junction bases left unmatched: 6. The CDR3 spans 18 residues. Per the germline V gene, CDR1 is SNHLY and CDR2 is FYNNEI. This CDR3 is CASSEQGGLAGGTGELFF. In nucleotides, the CDR3 is TGTGCCAGCAGTGAACAGGGGGGACTAGCGGGAGGAACCGGGGAGCTGTTTTTT.

The CDR3 nucleotides read TGTGCCAGCAGTTCACGGGCTATCACTTACAATGAGCAGTTCTTC. It codes for CASSSRAITYNEQFF. The chain is built from TRBV27 and TRBJ2-1, with D unresolved. Germline values: CDR1 MNHEY, CDR2 SMNVEV (reference sequence). The CDR3 contains 15 residues. V lost 4 bases, J lost 4 bases, and 14 bases lay in between.

The chain links TRBV7-3 to TRBJ2-2; tentatively, D is TRBD2 (5 bases). Deletions cut 5 bases from V and 12 bases from J, with 16 bases between. In germline, CDR1 is SGHTA, CDR2 FQGTGA. This CDR3 has 13 residues. DNA of the CDR3: TGTGCCAGCAGCCTAGCATGGCCGGTTCAGCTGTTTTTT. This encodes CASSLAWPVQLFF.

This sequence joins TRBV7-9 and TRBJ2-2, with D possibly being TRBD1 (6 bases). The CDR3 runs to 14 residues. Trimming pared 5 bases from V and 2 bases from J, leaving 9 bases between. Germline V lookup: CDR1 SEHNR, CDR2 FQNEAQ (reference sequence). In DNA form, the CDR3 reads TGTGCCAGCAGCCGGACAGTTAACACCGGGGAGCTGTTTTTT. This encodes CASSRTVNTGELFF.

This clone has only one observation. The rearrangement links TRBV19 to TRBJ2-6; perhaps TRBD2 as D (6 bases). V was trimmed by 6 bases and J by 2 bases, leaving 14 bases between them. The CDR3 has 16 residues. CDR1 and CDR2 (germline): LNHDA, SQIVND (reference sequence). The CDR3 loop is CASRTGVWAGANVLTF. Written as DNA, the CDR3 is TGTGCCAGTAGGACGGGAGTCTGGGCTGGGGCCAACGTCCTGACTTTC.

A note on this clone: The junction does not match germline at one end; this may be a read error. The CDR3 DNA reads as TGTGCCAGCAGTTTTTCGGGCGGCTCCTGCAATGAGCAGTTCTTC. Its translation is CASSFSGGSCNEQFF. J is TRBJ2-1 and V is TRBV27; D unclear. Germline-derived CDR1 and CDR2 are MNHEY and SMNVEV (reference sequence). The CDR3 covers 15 residues.

V usage is TRBV15 and J usage is TRBJ2-1, with 8 positions matching TRBD2. The germline gives CDR1 LNHNV, CDR2 YYDKDF (reference sequence). The CDR3 has 14 residues. After removal of 11 bases from V and 8 bases from J, the junction contained 14 bases not matched to a gene. CDR3 nucleotides: TGTGCCCGAAAATTCAGCGGGAGTAATGATGAGCAGTTCTTC. It translates to CARKFSGSNDEQFF.

This chain uses TRBV18 with TRBJ1-2; 7 bases map to TRBD1. The ends lost 3 bases at V and 4 bases at J; junction bases unmatched: 11. The CDR3 contains 16 residues. CDR1 is KGHSH and CDR2 is LQKENI in the germline V gene. CDR3 region: CASSPQYRDRGYGYTF. The CDR3 coding sequence is TGTGCCAGCTCACCCCAATACCGGGACAGAGGCTATGGCTACACCTTC.

The V gene is TRBV28, the J gene TRBJ2-7, with 8 nucleotides matching TRBD1. The ends lost 9 bases at V and 1 base at J; junction bases unmatched: 2. Germline CDR1 is MDHEN and CDR2 is SYDVKM. The CDR3 spans 12 residues. CDR3 bases: TGTGCCAGTCGGACAGGGTCCTACGAGCAGTACTTC. Protein sequence: CASRTGSYEQYF.

This sequence joins TRBV5-1 and TRBJ2-5; 7 bases line up with TRBD2. Germline CDR1 SGHRS, CDR2 YFSETQ. The trim removed 4 bases at V and 11 bases at J, leaving 14 bases unmatched. The CDR3 spans 14 residues. CDR3 sequence (DNA): TGCGCCAGCAGCCAAAGGAGCGGGACGGGGGAGCAGTACTTC. Translating it yields CASSQRSGTGEQYF.

In nucleotides, the CDR3 is TGTGCCAGTAGTACTATAACAGGGGGCCGAAACAATCAGCCCCAGCATTTT. Amino acids: CASSTITGGRNNQPQHF. The chain recombines TRBV19 with TRBJ1-5, with TRBD1 matching 9 bases. J was trimmed by 3 bases and V by 4 bases; bases with no gene match: 10. The germline gives CDR1 LNHDA, CDR2 SQIVND (reference sequence). CDR3 size: 17 residues.

The chain recombines TRBV25-1 with TRBJ2-7; TRBD2 matches 9 bases. J gave up 3 bases and V 3 bases, and 3 bases lay outside the gene matches. The CDR3 covers 14 residues. Germline CDR1 is MGHDK and CDR2 is SYGVNS. The CDR3 DNA is TGTGCCAGCAGTGATTCAGCGGGAGGCTACGAGCAGTACTTC. Protein product: CASSDSAGGYEQYF.

The rearrangement joins TRBV14 to TRBJ2-6; D is possibly TRBD2 (5 bases). This CDR3 has 19 residues. V lost 0 bases, J lost 0 bases, and 15 bases lay in between. The V gene's germline CDR1 is SGHDN and CDR2 FVKESK. This chain's CDR3 is CASSQDRGARRSGANVLTF. The DNA for the CDR3 is TGTGCCAGCAGCCAAGATCGGGGAGCCCGTCGCTCTGGGGCCAACGTCCTGACTTTC.

The J gene is TRBJ2-1, the V gene TRBV7-2; no clear D gene. Germline CDR1 and CDR2: SGHTA and FQGNSA. V shed 1 base and J shed 2 bases, with 12 bases lying between them. CDR3 size: 16 residues. CDR3 nucleotide sequence: TGTGCCAGCAGCTTAGTGGCCTCGACGACCTACAATGAGCAGTTCTTC. Amino acid sequence: CASSLVASTTYNEQFF.

On this clone: The sample carries other DNA sequences with the same CDR3. The chain is built from TRBV5-4 and TRBJ2-5; D unclear. This CDR3 region has 12 residues. The V gene lost 2 bases and the J gene lost 1 base, with 3 bases spanning the gap. The V gene's germline CDR1 is SGHNT and CDR2 YYREEE (reference sequence). CDR3 sequence (DNA): TGTGCCAGCAGCTTCCCCCAAGAGACCCAGTACTTC. It specifies CASSFPQETQYF.

The gene calls are TRBV28 and TRBJ2-6; perhaps TRBD1 as D (7 bases). The V end was cut by 4 bases, the J end by 0 bases, with 13 bases between. Germline values: CDR1 MDHEN, CDR2 SYDVKM. The CDR3 consists of 17 residues. CDR3 residues: CASSSAGQRSGANVLTF. In DNA form, the CDR3 reads TGTGCCAGCAGTTCGGCGGGACAGCGCTCTGGGGCCAACGTCCTGACTTTC.

This clone came up once. The chain couples TRBV7-9 to TRBJ2-1; the D gene is possibly TRBD2 (5 bases). Germline-derived CDR1 and CDR2 are SEHNR and FQNEAQ (reference sequence). Trimming took 5 bases from V and 6 from J, leaving 17 bases between them. This CDR3 has 15 amino acids. The CDR3 sequence: CASSRTRAGGNEQFF. As DNA, the CDR3 is TGTGCCAGCAGCCGCACCCGGGCAGGAGGCAATGAGCAGTTCTTC.

The rearrangement joins TRBV6-1 to TRBJ1-3; a weak D match, TRBD1 (5 bases). V gave up 2 bases and J gave up 2 bases, with 10 bases separating them. The CDR3 totals 15 residues. Looked up from germline, CDR1 is MNHNS and CDR2 is SASEGT. The CDR3 loop is CASSEISGTGNTIYF. Written as DNA, the CDR3 is TGTGCCAGCAGTGAAATATCAGGGACTGGAAACACCATATATTTT.

The chain is built from TRBV5-1 and TRBJ2-1; 7 bases align to TRBD1. Germline trimming cut 3 bases from V and 7 bases from J; bases unmatched to any gene: 4. The germline gives CDR1 SGHRS, CDR2 YFSETQ. The CDR3 consists of 13 residues. The chain's CDR3 is CASSSEQGNEQFF. The DNA for the CDR3 is TGCGCCAGCAGCTCGGAACAGGGGAATGAGCAGTTCTTC. Full variable domain (missing parts from reference TRBV5-1 and TRBJ2-1): KAGVTQTPRYLIKTRGQQVTLSCSPISGHRSVSWYQQTPGQGLQFLFEYFSETQRNKGNFPGRFSGRQFSNSRSEMNVSTLELGDSALYLCASSSEQGNEQFFGPGTRLTVL.

The DNA of the CDR3 is TGTGCCAGCAGTTATAGAGGCAGCGGGAGGGCCACAACCGGGGAGCTGTTTTTT. It codes for CASSYRGSGRATTGELFF. The rearrangement uses TRBV28 and TRBJ2-2; TRBD2 agrees at 10 bases. Germline V gene sequence: CDR1 MDHEN, CDR2 SYDVKM. CDR3 length equals 18 residues. With 4 bases clipped from V and 5 bases from J, the junction kept 13 bases outside the gene matches.

This rearrangement joins TRBV28 to TRBJ1-1; no clear D gene. The germline V gene encodes CDR1 MDHEN and CDR2 SYDVKM. The CDR3 totals 14 residues. V lost 2 bases to trimming and J lost 0 bases, with 7 bases between them. The CDR3 DNA reads TGTGCCAGCAGTTTAGACTGGGTGAACACTGAAGCTTTCTTT. Translation: CASSLDWVNTEAFF.